The 18 T cell receptor beta chains reported below all come from one sample, sequenced in a study of cytomegalovirus exposure and HLA in healthy donors. The data were produced by immunoSEQ multiplex PCR, yet TCRdb's version contains in-frame clones alone and is incomplete. The table includes 200,000 to 250,000 clones, 87% detected once. Sequenced input: PBMCs. The receptors stem from a woman aged 18-29 years in good health and CMV-seropositive.

This chain uses TRBV6-5 with TRBJ1-2; 7 positions match TRBD1. Trimming cost V 5 bases and J 2 bases; bases outside gene matches: 8. The CDR3 spans 15 residues. Germline V CDR1 and CDR2: MNHEY, SVGAGI. The CDR3 protein is CASSLSAGQNYGYTF. The CDR3 DNA sequence: TGTGCCAGCAGTCTCTCCGCGGGACAGAACTATGGCTACACCTTC.

This chain links TRBV5-1 with TRBJ1-1; no firm D call. This CDR3 region has 13 residues. CDR1 is SGHRS, CDR2 YFSETQ, per germline. Trimming shortened V by 3 bases and J by 4 bases, and 10 bases separated the two germline ends. CDR3 nucleotide sequence: TGCGCCAGCAGCTGGGGAGGGAGCACTGAAGCTTTCTTT. Protein product: CASSWGGSTEAFF.

The rearrangement joins TRBV2 to TRBJ1-3; possibly TRBD1 for D (6 bases). Germline V gene sequence: CDR1 SNHLY, CDR2 FYNNEI. Trimming cost V 4 bases and J 4 bases, with 17 bases left between them. The CDR3 sequence is 16 residues long. The CDR3 DNA follows: TGTGCCAGCAGTGTTGAACAGGGTTCCTCGGGAAACACCATATATTTT. This sequence encodes CASSVEQGSSGNTIYF.

This rearrangement joins TRBV4-1 to TRBJ2-4, with 8 bases lining up with TRBD1. Germline V lookup: CDR1 MGHRA, CDR2 YSYEKL. The CDR3 sequence is 18 residues long. V shed 2 bases, J shed 0 bases, and the junction held 9 bases outside the gene matches. CDR3 DNA: TGCGCCAGCAGCCAAAGCCAGGGGGCAGGTGGAGCCAAAAACATTCAGTACTTC. It specifies CASSQSQGAGGAKNIQYF.

The chain recombines TRBV2 with TRBJ2-5; the match to TRBD2 covers 8 bases. The CDR3 sequence is 14 residues long. Germline assignment: CDR1 SNHLY and CDR2 FYNNEI. The J segment lost 4 bases and the V segment lost 7 bases, leaving 8 bases of the junction unmatched. CDR3 DNA sequence: TGTGCCAGCACCCAGATCCTAGCGGGAGAGACCCAGTACTTC. Encoded protein: CASTQILAGETQYF.

This chain connects TRBV30 to TRBJ1-1, with 9 nucleotides matching TRBD1. This CDR3 is 12 amino acids long. Losses at the gene ends were 5 bases for V and 5 bases for J; bases not matched to a gene: 3. CDR1 and CDR2 (germline): GTSNPN, SVGIG (reference sequence). This CDR3 reads CAWGTGRTEAFF. The CDR3 DNA sequence: TGTGCCTGGGGGACAGGGAGGACTGAAGCTTTCTTT.

J is TRBJ2-7 and V is TRBV19, with D possibly being TRBD2 (5 bases). This CDR3 comprises 15 residues. CDR1 LNHDA and CDR2 SQIVND come from the germline V gene (reference sequence). V was clipped by 1 base and J by 6 bases, with 16 bases between them. CDR3 region: CASSIVGGYKREQYF. CDR3 nucleotides: TGTGCCAGTAGTATAGTAGGCGGGTATAAGCGCGAGCAGTACTTC. Supplemented by reference TRBV19 and TRBJ2-7, the full variable domain reads DGGITQSPKYLFRKEGQNVTLSCEQNLNHDAMYWYRQDPGQGLRLIYYSQIVNDFQKGDIAEGYSVSREKKESFPLTVTSAQKNPTAFYLCASSIVGGYKREQYFGPGTRLTVT.

The chain couples TRBV11-2 to TRBJ2-7; 9 bases are a match to TRBD1. With V trimmed by 5 bases and J by 3 bases, 5 bases remained unmatched. This CDR3 region has 14 residues. In germline, CDR1 is SGHAT, CDR2 FQNNGV. CDR3 amino acids: CASSLDRGVYEQYF. DNA for the CDR3: TGTGCCAGCAGCCTCGACAGGGGGGTCTACGAGCAGTACTTC.

This sequence joins TRBV28 and TRBJ1-1; the D gene is possibly TRBD1 (6 bases). Deletions cut 4 bases from V and 2 bases from J, with 11 bases between. This CDR3 spans 14 amino acids. Germline V lookup: CDR1 MDHEN, CDR2 SYDVKM. As DNA, the CDR3 is TGTGCCAGCAGTTCCTCGGACAGCAACACTGAAGCTTTCTTT. Translating gives CASSSSDSNTEAFF.

This clone was seen only once. The V gene is TRBV30, the J gene TRBJ2-2; D is unresolved. V lost 2 bases and J lost 0, with 10 bases in between. CDR1 is GTSNPN, CDR2 SVGIG, per germline (reference sequence). The CDR3 has 15 amino acids. CDR3 coding DNA: TGTGCCTGGAGTCGTGGAGCCTCGAACACCGGGGAGCTGTTTTTT. Amino acids: CAWSRGASNTGELFF.

The rearrangement uses TRBV27 and TRBJ2-2, with D perhaps TRBD2 (6 bases). There are 16 residues in the CDR3. Trimming shortened V by 5 bases and J by 0 bases, and 13 bases separated the two germline ends. Germline V gene lookup returns CDR1 MNHEY and CDR2 SMNVEV (reference sequence). The CDR3 spells CASSRGTSANTGELFF. CDR3 DNA sequence: TGTGCCAGCAGTCGGGGGACCTCCGCGAACACCGGGGAGCTGTTTTTT.

This rearrangement joins TRBV9 to TRBJ2-5; 7 nucleotides line up with TRBD2. This CDR3 has 16 residues. Germline V gene data show CDR1 as SGDLS and CDR2 as YYNGEE. Unmatched junction bases numbered 8, after V lost 2 bases and J lost 1 base. The CDR3 here is CASSVGGGARQETQYF. The CDR3 coding sequence is TGTGCCAGCAGCGTGGGGGGAGGGGCCCGCCAAGAGACCCAGTACTTC.

The gene calls are TRBV4-1 and TRBJ1-5; the D gene is possibly TRBD1 (5 bases). Germline lookup yields CDR1 MGHRA and CDR2 YSYEKL. CDR3 length: 15 residues. Trimming pared 2 bases from V and 0 bases from J, leaving 8 bases between. CDR3 sequence reads: CASSQRGISNQPQHF. The DNA of the CDR3 is TGCGCCAGCAGCCAAAGGGGAATTAGCAATCAGCCCCAGCATTTT.

The chain has TRBV4-1 and TRBJ2-7; TRBD2 agrees at 12 bases. The CDR3 has 15 amino acids. The germline CDR1 and CDR2 sequences are MGHRA and YSYEKL. Trimming removed 3 bases from V and 3 bases from J; junction bases left unmatched: 3. The CDR3 DNA is TGCGCCAGCAGCCACCGGACTAGCGGGAACTACGAGCAGTACTTC. Translating it yields CASSHRTSGNYEQYF.

This chain uses TRBV9 with TRBJ2-5; D is uncertain. The end of the DNA is better explained by TRBJ2-7, so the J call may be wrong. Germline V gene sequence: CDR1 SGDLS, CDR2 YYNGEE. The CDR3 runs to 14 residues. CDR3 region: CASSASGNTYEQYF. The CDR3 bases are TGTGCCAGCAGCGCCTCAGGAAACACCTACGAGCAGTACTTC.

This clone appeared once. This chain joins TRBV19 and TRBJ1-1; TRBD1 aligns across 7 bases. CDR3 length equals 12 residues. Per germline, CDR1 LNHDA and CDR2 SQIVND (reference sequence). Trimming at V came to 4 bases and at J to 6 bases, leaving 2 bases not matched to a gene. CDR3 residues: CASSNRGPEAFF. In DNA form, the CDR3 reads TGTGCCAGTAGTAACAGGGGTCCTGAAGCTTTCTTT.

V and J are TRBV28 and TRBJ2-1; the match to TRBD2 covers 8 bases. Losses at the gene ends were 3 bases for V and 5 bases for J; bases not matched to a gene: 9. The CDR3 extends over 16 amino acids. Per germline, CDR1 MDHEN and CDR2 SYDVKM. Here the CDR3 DNA reads TGTGCCAGCAGTTTCCTGAGCGGGAGTGCCCACAATGAGCAGTTCTTC. Translating gives CASSFLSGSAHNEQFF.

The chain carries TRBV5-1 and TRBJ2-2; D unclear. Trimming shortened V by 7 bases and J by 1 base, and 14 bases separated the two germline ends. Germline values: CDR1 SGHRS, CDR2 YFSETQ. The CDR3 runs 15 residues. The CDR3 DNA reads as TGCGCCAGCTTCCAGGTTCCCGTGAACACCGGGGAGCTGTTTTTT. Translating gives CASFQVPVNTGELFF.